Listed below are T cell receptor beta chains from one sample, sequenced in a study of control samples from healthy donors and cancer patients. Sequencing was performed with immunoSEQ multiplex PCR; in TCRdb, only in-frame clones are kept and a portion is missing. The profile shows over 150,000 clones, about 94% of them singletons. Sequences were obtained from blood. Receptors were obtained from a man aged 35 to 55 in good health. The CDR3 runs from the conserved cysteine through the conserved F or W. Each record gives: clone size, J gene, V gene, D gene, CDR3 DNA, CDR3 protein. D genes are given only for firm matches. The size field is filled for only some rows; it gives once, few, many or a size class.

clone size: .
J gene: TRBJ2-7
V gene: TRBV7-8
D gene: TRBD2
CDR3 DNA: TGTGCCAGCAGCAAAGAAGGGGGACTAGCGGGTTACTCCTACGAGCAGTACTTC
CDR3 protein: CASSKEGGLAGYSYEQYF

clone size: medium-sized
J gene: TRBJ1-2
V gene: TRBV4-1
D gene: .
CDR3 DNA: TGCGCCAGCAGCGGGTATGGTACGGATTCCTATGGCTACACCTTC
CDR3 protein: CASSGYGTDSYGYTF

clone size: .
J gene: TRBJ2-1
V gene: TRBV11-3
D gene: .
CDR3 DNA: TGTGCCAGCAGCGGAGACCCAGGGGGGGAAAATGAGCAGTTCTTC
CDR3 protein: CASSGDPGGENEQFF

clone size: .
J gene: TRBJ1-1
V gene: TRBV28
D gene: TRBD1
CDR3 DNA: TGTGCCAGCAGGTTGACAGGGGTAACTGAAGCTTTCTTT
CDR3 protein: CASRLTGVTEAFF

clone size: .
J gene: TRBJ2-1
V gene: TRBV18
D gene: TRBD2
CDR3 DNA: TGTGCCAGCTCCCCCGCCGGGGGGGCTGATGAGCAGTTCTTC
CDR3 protein: CASSPAGGADEQFF

clone size: .
J gene: TRBJ1-5
V gene: TRBV5-5
D gene: .
CDR3 DNA: TGTGCCAGCAGCTTGATCTCTGGGGAGCCCCAGCATTTT
CDR3 protein: CASSLISGEPQHF

clone size: .
J gene: TRBJ2-5
V gene: TRBV6-5
D gene: .
CDR3 DNA: TGTGCCAGCAGTCAGACCCCCGGCGGCCAAGAGACCCAGTACTTC
CDR3 protein: CASSQTPGGQETQYF

clone size: .
J gene: TRBJ2-1
V gene: TRBV2
D gene: TRBD2
CDR3 DNA: TGTGCCAGCAGTAGGGAAGGGCTAGCGGGGGGCCTCAATGAGCAGTTCTTC
CDR3 protein: CASSREGLAGGLNEQFF

clone size: .
J gene: TRBJ2-7
V gene: TRBV6-2/TRBV6-3
D gene: .
CDR3 DNA: TGTGCCAGCAGTTACGTACAGTCCTACGAGCAGTACTTC
CDR3 protein: CASSYVQSYEQYF

clone size: .
J gene: TRBJ2-2
V gene: TRBV9
D gene: TRBD1
CDR3 DNA: TGTGCCAGCAGTACGGGACAGGAGAACACCGGGGAGCTGTTTTTT
CDR3 protein: CASSTGQENTGELFF

clone size: .
J gene: TRBJ1-2
V gene: TRBV2
D gene: TRBD1
CDR3 DNA: TGTGCCAGCAGGGGACAGGGGGCGCAAGACTATGGCTACACCTTC
CDR3 protein: CASRGQGAQDYGYTF

clone size: .
J gene: TRBJ2-5
V gene: TRBV19
D gene: TRBD2
CDR3 DNA: TGTGCCAGTAGTATTACTAGCGGGGGGGCCATAAAGACCCAGTACTTC
CDR3 protein: CASSITSGGAIKTQYF

clone size: .
J gene: TRBJ2-5
V gene: TRBV29-1
D gene: .
CDR3 DNA: TGCAGCGTTGGTGGTTTAGGGGAACAGACCCAGTACTTC
CDR3 protein: CSVGGLGEQTQYF

clone size: .
J gene: TRBJ1-4
V gene: TRBV6-5
D gene: .
CDR3 DNA: TGTGCCAGCGGGGGGTTCGGCGAAAAACTGTTTTTT
CDR3 protein: CASGGFGEKLFF

clone size: .
J gene: TRBJ1-2
V gene: TRBV27
D gene: .
CDR3 DNA: TGTGCCAGCAGTTCTGCGATAACAGGAGATTATTATGGCTACACCTTC
CDR3 protein: CASSSAITGDYYGYTF

clone size: .
J gene: TRBJ1-2
V gene: TRBV18
D gene: TRBD1
CDR3 DNA: TGTGCCAGCTCACCGCCGGACAGGATCTATGGCTACACCTTC
CDR3 protein: CASSPPDRIYGYTF

clone size: .
J gene: TRBJ1-3
V gene: TRBV27
D gene: .
CDR3 DNA: TGTGCCAGCAGTAAACAGGGATCTGGAAACACCATATATTTT
CDR3 protein: CASSKQGSGNTIYF

clone size: .
J gene: TRBJ1-6
V gene: TRBV2
D gene: .
CDR3 DNA: TGTGCCACCGACGGGGGGCAGGCAGATTCACCCCTCCACTTT
CDR3 protein: CATDGGQADSPLHF